Included here is one T cell receptor beta chain sequence, with context. The antigen is undetermined. The V gene end was trimmed by 3 bases and the J gene end by 4 bases; junction bases not matched to a gene: 8. This CDR3 region has 15 residues. Germline V lookup: CDR1 KGHSH, CDR2 LQKENI. The sample comes from a study of T cells in Graves' hyperthyroidism and ophthalmopathy. Study-level findings and limits: Expanded thyroid clonotypes (above 0.001) were mostly also found in blood.

The study excluded patients with uncontrolled infection, other autoimmune disease, pregnancy or lactation. From RNA transcripts, TCR beta CDR3 regions were amplified. TCR CDR3 underwent first-round RT-PCR with the HTBI primer set. TCRdb re-called the multiplex PCR reads with MiXCR, one entry per CDR3 protein. The table has a few hundred thousand distinct CDR3 sequences, around 45% seen once. The sequenced material came from peripheral blood or thyroid tissue (not recorded which). The sequence derives from a woman between 18 and 30 years old with Graves' hyperthyroidism. This rearrangement joins TRBV18 to TRBJ1-1; 7 bases agree with TRBD1. The CDR3 reads CASSPLPGQSTEAFF. The CDR3 DNA follows: TGTGCCAGCTCACCGCTCCCGGGACAGAGCACTGAAGCTTTCTTT.